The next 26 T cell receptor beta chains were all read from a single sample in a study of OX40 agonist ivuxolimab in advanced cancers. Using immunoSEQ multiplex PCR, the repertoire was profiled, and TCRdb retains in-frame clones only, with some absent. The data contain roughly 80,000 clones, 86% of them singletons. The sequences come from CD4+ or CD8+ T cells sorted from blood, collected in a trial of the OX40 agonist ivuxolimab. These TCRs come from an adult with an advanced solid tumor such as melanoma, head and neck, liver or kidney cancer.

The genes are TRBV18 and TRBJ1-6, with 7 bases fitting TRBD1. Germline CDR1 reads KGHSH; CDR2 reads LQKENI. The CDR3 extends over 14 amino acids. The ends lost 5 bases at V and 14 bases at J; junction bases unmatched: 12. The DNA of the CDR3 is TGTGCCAGCTCATCTACAGGGGACCAAGGAGCCCTCCACTTT. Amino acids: CASSSTGDQGALHF.

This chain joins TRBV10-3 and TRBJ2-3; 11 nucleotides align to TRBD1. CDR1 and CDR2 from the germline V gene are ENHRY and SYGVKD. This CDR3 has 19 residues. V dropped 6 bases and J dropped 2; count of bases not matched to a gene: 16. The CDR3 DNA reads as TGTGCCATCAGGCCCGGACAGGGGGCGGCAGCCTTTGCCACAGATACGCAGTATTTT. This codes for CAIRPGQGAAAFATDTQYF.

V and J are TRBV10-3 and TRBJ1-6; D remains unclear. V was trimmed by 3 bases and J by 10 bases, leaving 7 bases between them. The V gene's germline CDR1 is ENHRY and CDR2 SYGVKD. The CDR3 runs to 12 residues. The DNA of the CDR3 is TGTGCCATCAGTGACTCTCTATCACCCCTCCACTTT. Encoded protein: CAISDSLSPLHF.

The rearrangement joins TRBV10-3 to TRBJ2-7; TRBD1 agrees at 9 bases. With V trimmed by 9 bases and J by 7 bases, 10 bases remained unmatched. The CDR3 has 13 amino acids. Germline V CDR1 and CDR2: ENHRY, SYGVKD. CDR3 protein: CAIRQGEAKEQYF. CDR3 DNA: TGTGCCATACGACAGGGGGAGGCAAAAGAGCAGTACTTC.

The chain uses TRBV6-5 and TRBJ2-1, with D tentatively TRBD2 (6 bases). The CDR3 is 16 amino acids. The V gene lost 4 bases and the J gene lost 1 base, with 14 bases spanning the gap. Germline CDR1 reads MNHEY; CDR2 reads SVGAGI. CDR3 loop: CASSSPSGYSYNEQFF. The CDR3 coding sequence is TGTGCCAGCAGTTCCCCGAGCGGGTATTCCTACAATGAGCAGTTCTTC.

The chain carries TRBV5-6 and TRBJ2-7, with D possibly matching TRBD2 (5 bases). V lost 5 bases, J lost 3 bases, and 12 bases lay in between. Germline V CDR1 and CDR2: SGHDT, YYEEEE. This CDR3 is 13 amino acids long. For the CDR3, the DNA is TGTGCCAGCAGTCCCGGACTCGGCTACGAGCAGTACTTC. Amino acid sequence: CASSPGLGYEQYF.

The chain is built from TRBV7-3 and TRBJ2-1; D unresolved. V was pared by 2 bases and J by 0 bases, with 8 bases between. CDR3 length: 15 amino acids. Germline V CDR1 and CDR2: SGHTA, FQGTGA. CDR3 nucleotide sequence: TGTGCCAGCAGCTTAGGCGGTAACTCCTACAATGAGCAGTTCTTC. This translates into CASSLGGNSYNEQFF.

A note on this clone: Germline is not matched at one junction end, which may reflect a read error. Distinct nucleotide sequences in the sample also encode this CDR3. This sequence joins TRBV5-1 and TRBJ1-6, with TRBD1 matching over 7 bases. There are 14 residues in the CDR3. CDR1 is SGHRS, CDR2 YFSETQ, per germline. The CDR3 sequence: CASSLAGGDSPLHF. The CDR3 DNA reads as TGCGCCAGCAGCTTGGCAGGGGGTGATTCACCCCTCCATTTT.

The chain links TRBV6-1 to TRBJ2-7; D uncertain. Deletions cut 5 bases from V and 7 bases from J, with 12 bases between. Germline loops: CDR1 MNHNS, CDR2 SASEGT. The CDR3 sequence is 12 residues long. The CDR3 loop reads CASSPSTLEQYF. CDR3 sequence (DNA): TGTGCCAGCAGTCCCTCGACATTGGAGCAGTACTTC.

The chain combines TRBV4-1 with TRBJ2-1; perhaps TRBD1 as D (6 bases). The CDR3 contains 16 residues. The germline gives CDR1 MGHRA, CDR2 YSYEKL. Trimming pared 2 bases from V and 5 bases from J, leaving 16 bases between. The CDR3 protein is CASSQLGGGGDNEQFF. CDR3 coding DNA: TGCGCCAGCAGCCAACTCGGTGGGGGCGGCGACAATGAGCAGTTCTTC.

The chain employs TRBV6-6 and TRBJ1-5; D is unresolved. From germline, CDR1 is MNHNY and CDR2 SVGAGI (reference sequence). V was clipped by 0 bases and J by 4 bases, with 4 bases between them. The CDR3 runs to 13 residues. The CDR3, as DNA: TGTGCCAGCAGTTACTCCGAAAATCAGCCCCAGCATTTT. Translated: CASSYSENQPQHF.

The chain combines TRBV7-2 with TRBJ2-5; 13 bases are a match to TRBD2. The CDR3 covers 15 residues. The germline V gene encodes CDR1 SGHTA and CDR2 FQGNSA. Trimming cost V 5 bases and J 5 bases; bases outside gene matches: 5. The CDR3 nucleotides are TGTGCCAGCAGCGAGGGACTAGCGGGAAGGGAGACCCAGTACTTC. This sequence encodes CASSEGLAGRETQYF. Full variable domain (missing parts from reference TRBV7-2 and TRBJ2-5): GAGVSQSPSNKVTEKGKDVELRCDPISGHTALYWYRQSLGQGLEFLIYFQGNSAPDKSGLPSDRFSAERTGGSVSTLTIQRTQQEDSAVYLCASSEGLAGRETQYFGPGTRLLVL.

The CDR3 reads CASSRTGEAYEQYF. The CDR3 DNA is TGTGCCAGCAGTCGGACAGGGGAAGCCTACGAGCAGTACTTC. The V call is TRBV27, the J call TRBJ2-7, with 9 nucleotides matching TRBD1. Germline CDR1 MNHEY, CDR2 SMNVEV (reference sequence). The CDR3 loop spans 14 amino acids. V was clipped by 5 bases and J by 2 bases; unmatched bases: 4.

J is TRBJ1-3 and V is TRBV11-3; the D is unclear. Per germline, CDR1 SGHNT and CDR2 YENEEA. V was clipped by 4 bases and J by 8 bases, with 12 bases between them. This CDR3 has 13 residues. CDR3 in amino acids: CASSSTRGHTIYF. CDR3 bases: TGTGCCAGCAGCTCGACCAGAGGCCACACCATATATTTT.

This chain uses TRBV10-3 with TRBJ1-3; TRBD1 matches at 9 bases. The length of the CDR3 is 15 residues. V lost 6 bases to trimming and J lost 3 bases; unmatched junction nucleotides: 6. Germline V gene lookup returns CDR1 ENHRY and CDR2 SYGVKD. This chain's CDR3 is CAISPQGASGNTIYF. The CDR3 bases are TGTGCCATCAGCCCACAGGGGGCCAGTGGAAACACCATATATTTT.

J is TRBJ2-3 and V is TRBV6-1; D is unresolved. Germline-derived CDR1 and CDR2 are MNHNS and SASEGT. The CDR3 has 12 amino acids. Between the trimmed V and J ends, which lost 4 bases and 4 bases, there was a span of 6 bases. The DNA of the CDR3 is TGTGCCAGCAGTGCCGACTCAGATACGCAGTATTTT. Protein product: CASSADSDTQYF.

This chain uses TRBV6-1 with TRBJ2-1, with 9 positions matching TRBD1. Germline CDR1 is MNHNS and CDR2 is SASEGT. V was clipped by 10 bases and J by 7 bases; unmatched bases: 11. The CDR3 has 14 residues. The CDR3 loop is CATTQGALRNEQFF. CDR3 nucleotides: TGTGCCACTACACAGGGGGCCTTACGGAATGAGCAGTTCTTC.

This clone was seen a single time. The CDR3, as DNA: TGTGCCAGCGCCCTTACAGAAAAACTGTTTTTT. This sequence encodes CASALTEKLFF. The V and J genes are TRBV6-1 and TRBJ1-4; no clear D gene. Per the germline V gene, CDR1 is MNHNS and CDR2 is SASEGT. The CDR3 spans 11 residues. Trimming cost V 8 bases and J 8 bases, with 9 bases left between them.

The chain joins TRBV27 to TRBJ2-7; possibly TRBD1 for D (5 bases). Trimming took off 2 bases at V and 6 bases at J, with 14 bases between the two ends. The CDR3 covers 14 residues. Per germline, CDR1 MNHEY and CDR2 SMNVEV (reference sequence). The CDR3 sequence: CASSLLPGQGEQYF. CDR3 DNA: TGTGCCAGCAGTTTACTTCCAGGGCAGGGCGAGCAGTACTTC.

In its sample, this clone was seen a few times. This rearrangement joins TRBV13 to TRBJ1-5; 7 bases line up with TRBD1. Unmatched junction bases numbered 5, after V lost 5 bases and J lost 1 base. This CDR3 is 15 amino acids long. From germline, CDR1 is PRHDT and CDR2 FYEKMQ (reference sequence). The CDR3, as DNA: TGTGCCAGCAGCCGCGGACAGGACAGCAATCAGCCCCAGCATTTT. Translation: CASSRGQDSNQPQHF.

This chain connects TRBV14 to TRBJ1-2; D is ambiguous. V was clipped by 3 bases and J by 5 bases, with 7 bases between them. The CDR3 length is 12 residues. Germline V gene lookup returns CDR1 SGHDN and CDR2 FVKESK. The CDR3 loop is CASSHGVYGYTF. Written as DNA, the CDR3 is TGTGCCAGCAGCCACGGGGTATATGGCTACACCTTC.

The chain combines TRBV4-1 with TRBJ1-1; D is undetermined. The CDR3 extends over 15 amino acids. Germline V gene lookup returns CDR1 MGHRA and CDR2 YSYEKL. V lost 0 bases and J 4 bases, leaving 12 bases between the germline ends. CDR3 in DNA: TGCGCCAGCAGCCAAGATCGAGGCCTTCCCACTGAAGCTTTCTTT. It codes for CASSQDRGLPTEAFF.

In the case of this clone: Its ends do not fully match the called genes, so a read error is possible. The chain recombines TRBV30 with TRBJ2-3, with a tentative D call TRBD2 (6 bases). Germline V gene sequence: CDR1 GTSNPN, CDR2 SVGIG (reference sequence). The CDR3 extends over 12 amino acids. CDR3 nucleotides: TGTGCCTCGAGTAGGGACTCGGATACGCAGTATTTT. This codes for CASSRDSDTQYF. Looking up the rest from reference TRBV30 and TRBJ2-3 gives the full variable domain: SQTIHQWPATLVQPVGSPLSLECTVEGTSNPNLYWYRQAAGRGLQLLFYSVGIGQISSEVPQNLSASRPQDRQFILSSKKLLLSDSGFYLCASSRDSDTQYFGPGTRLTVL.

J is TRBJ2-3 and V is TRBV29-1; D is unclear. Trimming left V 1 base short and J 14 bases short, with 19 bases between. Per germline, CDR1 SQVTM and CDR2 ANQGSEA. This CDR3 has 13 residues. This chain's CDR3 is CSVEVVSVSLRYF. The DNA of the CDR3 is TGCAGCGTTGAAGTGGTCAGTGTATCCTTGAGGTATTTT.

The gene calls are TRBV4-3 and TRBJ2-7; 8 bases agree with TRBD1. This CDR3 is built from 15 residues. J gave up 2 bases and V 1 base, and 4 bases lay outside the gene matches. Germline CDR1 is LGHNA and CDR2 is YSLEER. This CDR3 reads CASSQVRQGTYEQYF. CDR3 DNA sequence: TGCGCCAGCAGCCAAGTTCGACAGGGGACCTACGAGCAGTACTTC.

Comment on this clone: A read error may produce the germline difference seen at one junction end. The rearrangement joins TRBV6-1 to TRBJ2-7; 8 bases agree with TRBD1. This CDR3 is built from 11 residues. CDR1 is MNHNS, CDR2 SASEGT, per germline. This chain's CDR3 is CASSEQGTGIF. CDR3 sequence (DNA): TGTGCCAGCAGTGAACAAGGGACAGGCATCTTC.